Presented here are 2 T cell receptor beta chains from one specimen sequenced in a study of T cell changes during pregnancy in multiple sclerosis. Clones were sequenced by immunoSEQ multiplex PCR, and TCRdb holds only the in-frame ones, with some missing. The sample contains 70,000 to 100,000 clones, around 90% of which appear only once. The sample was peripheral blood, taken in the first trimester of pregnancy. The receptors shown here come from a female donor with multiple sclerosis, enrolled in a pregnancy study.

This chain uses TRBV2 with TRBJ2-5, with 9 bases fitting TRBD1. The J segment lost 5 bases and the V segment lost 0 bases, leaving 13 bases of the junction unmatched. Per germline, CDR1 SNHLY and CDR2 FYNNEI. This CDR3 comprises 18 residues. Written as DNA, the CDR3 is TGTGCCAGCAGTGAAGCGCTTCTGGGACAGGGTTTTATGGAGACCCAGTACTTC. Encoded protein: CASSEALLGQGFMETQYF.

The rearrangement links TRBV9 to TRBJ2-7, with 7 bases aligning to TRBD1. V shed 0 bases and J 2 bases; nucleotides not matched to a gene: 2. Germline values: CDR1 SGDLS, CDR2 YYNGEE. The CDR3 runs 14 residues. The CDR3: CASSVGQGTYEQYF. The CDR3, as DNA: TGTGCCAGCAGCGTAGGACAGGGAACCTACGAGCAGTACTTC.